This T cell receptor (beta chain) stems from a study of shared clonotypes between healthy human individuals. Study background: Per donor, three plates held CD4 naive cells, three held CD4 memory, two held CD8 naive and one held CD8 memory. Points from the study as a whole: Rarefaction analysis demonstrated incomplete sorted-subset sequencing notwithstanding large depth. Few donors restricted represented genetic and exposure-history diversity. Non-shared clonotypes displayed generation probabilities falling below those of clonotypes present in all four donors.

Using immunoSEQ multiplex PCR, the repertoire was profiled, and TCRdb retains in-frame clones only, with some absent. The sample consists of roughly 2.4 million clones, more than 90% of them appearing once. On this clone itself: The antigen is undetermined.

Sequencing input: naive CD4+ T cells sorted from blood. Subset described: CD45RA+ positively selected. This receptor was taken from a man aged 18 to 35 in good health.

CDR3 DNA: TGTGCCAGCAGCTTGGTGCGCGGGGGGGCCATCCATACGCAGTATTTT. Its protein product is CASSLVRGGAIHTQYF. The chain links TRBV5-8 to TRBJ2-3, with 9 nucleotides matching TRBD2. The CDR3 is 16 residues long. Germline values: CDR1 SGHTS, CDR2 YDEGEE. J was trimmed by 7 bases and V by 0 bases; bases with no gene match: 9.